The source of this TCR beta chain is a study of T cell clones after liver transplantation. Profiling relied on immunoSEQ multiplex PCR, and the TCRdb table lists in-frame clones only, not all of them. The repertoire consists of more than 20,000 clones, with roughly 74% occurring once and the leading ten covering about 33%. The CDR3 covers 14 residues. The germline gives CDR1 MNHEY, CDR2 SMNVEV (reference sequence). V shed 3 bases and J shed 1 base, with 10 bases lying between them. The J gene is TRBJ2-7, the V gene TRBV27; D perhaps matches TRBD1 (6 bases). This sequence was found in a human patient who received a liver transplant. Some T cells may be graft donor cells. Material: CD8+ T cells from blood, obtained around 54 months after liver transplant. CDR3 nucleotides: TGTGCCAGCAGTTTTTCGGACAGATCCTACGAGCAGTACTTC. Residues: CASSFSDRSYEQYF.